Following are 32 T cell receptor beta chains from one sample sequenced in a study of T cell repertoires in cytomegalovirus infection. TCRdb ran MiXCR on the reads and lists one entry per CDR3 protein. The sample lists around 120,000 distinct CDR3 sequences, under 30% occurring once. No antigen is known for these receptors. The sequenced sample consisted of PBMCs, sequenced either directly or after in vitro stimulation (not recorded which). The receptors were sampled from a human donor in good health (CMV status not recorded). Some clones in this sample may be carry-over from other donors' samples.

This clonotype was observed at least ten times. The rearrangement links TRBV7-2 to TRBJ2-7; D unclear. CDR1 SGHTA and CDR2 FQGNSA come from the germline V gene. The V end was cut by 0 bases, the J end by 1 base, with 4 bases between. This CDR3 contains 13 residues. CDR3 nucleotides: TGTGCCAGCAGCTTAGCGACTTCCTACGAGCAGTACGTC. This gives the protein CASSLATSYEQYV.

The J gene is TRBJ2-5, the V gene TRBV4-1, with 9 bases identical to TRBD1. V shed 1 base and J 5 bases; nucleotides not matched to a gene: 8. There are 16 residues in the CDR3. Germline-derived CDR1 and CDR2 are MGHRA and YSYEKL. The CDR3: CASSQVTGGLRETQYF. In DNA, the CDR3 is TGCGCCAGCAGCCAAGTTACAGGGGGCTTGAGGGAGACCCAGTACTTC.

V gene TRBV2 combines with J gene TRBJ2-7; 12 positions agree with TRBD2. CDR1 SNHLY and CDR2 FYNNEI come from the germline V gene. This CDR3 contains 14 residues. The V segment lost 4 bases and the J segment 3 bases; nucleotides outside the gene matches: 1. The CDR3 is CASSGLAGVYEQYF. The CDR3 coding sequence is TGTGCCAGCAGTGGACTAGCGGGAGTCTACGAGCAGTACTTC.

This rearrangement joins TRBV28 to TRBJ1-2, with 9 bases identical to TRBD1. The CDR3 runs 14 residues. Germline V gene sequence: CDR1 MDHEN, CDR2 SYDVKM. Trimming removed 4 bases from V and 7 bases from J; junction bases left unmatched: 7. CDR3 nucleotides: TGTGCCAGCAGTTCTCCGGGACAGGGAAGTGGCTACACCTTC. Translated, it gives CASSSPGQGSGYTF.

The chain couples TRBV18 to TRBJ2-5; tentative D call: TRBD1 (5 bases). Germline V CDR1 and CDR2: KGHSH, LQKENI. With 0 bases removed from V and 13 bases from J, the gap between germline ends came to 12 bases. The CDR3 is 12 amino acids. CDR3 amino acids: CASSPPLQEMYF. The CDR3 bases are TGTGCCAGCTCACCACCACTACAGGAAATGTACTTC. Complete variable domain (other parts from reference TRBV18 and TRBJ2-5): NAGVMQNPRHLVRRRGQEARLRCSPMKGHSHVYWYRQLPEEGLKFMVYLQKENIIDESGMPKERFSAEFPKEGPSILRIQQVVRGDSAAYFCASSPPLQEMYFGPGTRLLVL.

The chain couples TRBV28 to TRBJ2-6; possibly TRBD1 for D (7 bases). V was shortened by 6 bases and J by 0 bases, with 21 bases between the two germline ends. The CDR3 spans 19 residues. Germline V lookup: CDR1 MDHEN, CDR2 SYDVKM. CDR3 in DNA: TGTGCCAGCAGCCCCCGCCTAGGGCAGGGGGGCTCTGGGGCCAACGTCCTGACTTTC. Translation: CASSPRLGQGGSGANVLTF.

This clonotype appeared a single time. The rearrangement links TRBV12-3 or TRBV12-4 to TRBJ2-1; D unresolved. V gave up 1 base and J gave up 9 bases, with 16 bases separating them. The CDR3 loop spans 15 amino acids. In nucleotides, the CDR3 is TGTGCCAGCAGTTTAGACAGCGTCCGGTTATCTGAGCAGTTCTTC. Protein product: CASSLDSVRLSEQFF.

This clonotype came up a few times. The chain couples TRBV6-6 to TRBJ2-2, with TRBD2 matching over 9 bases. Germline V gives CDR1 MNHNY, CDR2 SVGAGI (reference sequence). The CDR3 runs 16 residues. J was trimmed by 3 bases and V by 3 bases; bases with no gene match: 5. The DNA for the CDR3 is TGTGCCAGCAGTTATGGGGGACTAGCAGACACCGGGGAGCTGTTTTTT. Its translation is CASSYGGLADTGELFF.

This clonotype was seen once. The chain combines TRBV28 with TRBJ2-7; 9 bases map to TRBD1. Germline trimming cut 4 bases from V and 5 bases from J; bases unmatched to any gene: 9. The CDR3 loop spans 15 amino acids. Germline V gene sequence: CDR1 MDHEN, CDR2 SYDVKM. The CDR3 DNA is TGTGCCAGCAGTTCGCCGGGACAGGGTACCCACGAGCAGTACGTC. Encoded protein: CASSSPGQGTHEQYV.

The rearrangement links TRBV7-9 to TRBJ1-4, with 11 bases matching TRBD1. Germline V gene lookup returns CDR1 SEHNR and CDR2 FQNEAQ (reference sequence). The J segment lost 6 bases and the V segment lost 5 bases, leaving 2 bases of the junction unmatched. CDR3 length: 14 residues. The CDR3 DNA follows: TGTGCCAGCAGCACGGGACAGGGGGATGAAAAACTGTTTTTT. It is translated as CASSTGQGDEKLFF.

This clonotype was seen at least ten times. V gene TRBV5-6 combines with J gene TRBJ1-2, with TRBD1 matching 10 bases. V shed 2 bases and J 5 bases; nucleotides not matched to a gene: 3. The CDR3 contains 14 residues. Per the germline V gene, CDR1 is SGHDT and CDR2 is YYEEEE. The chain's CDR3 is CASSFRDRGYGYTF. The DNA of the CDR3 is TGTGCCAGCAGCTTCCGGGACAGGGGATATGGCTACACCTTC.

This clonotype was picked up a small number of times. This rearrangement joins TRBV20-1 to TRBJ2-5, with 7 bases aligning to TRBD1. This CDR3 has 15 amino acids. The germline V gene encodes CDR1 DFQATT and CDR2 SNEGSKA (reference sequence). After removal of 3 bases from V and 5 bases from J, the junction contained 12 bases not matched to a gene. DNA of the CDR3: TGCAGTGCTAGGCGTGGGACAGCCTATGGGGAGACCCAGTACTTC. Translated, it gives CSARRGTAYGETQYF.

This clonotype turned up a few times. V gene TRBV20-1 combines with J gene TRBJ1-4, with D perhaps matching TRBD1 (6 bases). Germline values: CDR1 DFQATT, CDR2 SNEGSKA (reference sequence). V lost 6 bases to trimming and J lost 4 bases, with 12 bases between them. The CDR3 has 13 amino acids. The CDR3 protein is CSAYRADNEKLFF. CDR3 DNA sequence: TGCAGTGCGTACAGGGCGGATAATGAAAAACTGTTTTTT.

This clonotype was seen a handful of times. The V gene is TRBV7-9, the J gene TRBJ1-1; the D gene is possibly TRBD1 (6 bases). The CDR3 is 18 amino acids. With 5 bases removed from V and 1 base from J, the gap between germline ends came to 23 bases. Germline V gives CDR1 SEHNR, CDR2 FQNEAQ (reference sequence). CDR3 sequence: CASSIRGFKTGENTEAFF. CDR3 nucleotides: TGTGCCAGCAGCATCCGGGGATTTAAGACAGGAGAGAACACTGAAGCTTTCTTT.

The chain joins TRBV29-1 to TRBJ1-2; a possible D gene is TRBD1 (5 bases). V shed 2 bases and J shed 6 bases, with 16 bases lying between them. The CDR3 contains 14 residues. Germline assignment: CDR1 SQVTM and CDR2 ANQGSEA. This chain's CDR3 is CSVELRGREDGYTF. Written as DNA, the CDR3 is TGCAGCGTTGAATTGCGGGGACGAGAGGATGGCTACACCTTC.

This clonotype occurred many times. The genes are TRBV7-9 and TRBJ1-5, with TRBD1 matching 12 bases. Per germline, CDR1 SEHNR and CDR2 FQNEAQ (reference sequence). The CDR3 length is 13 residues. With V trimmed by 5 bases and J by 15 bases, 8 bases remained unmatched. The CDR3 region has the DNA TGTGCCAGCAGCGGACGGGACAGGGGGCAGGTGCATTTT. This sequence encodes CASSGRDRGQVHF.

This clonotype was seen ten or more times. This rearrangement joins TRBV5-6 to TRBJ2-3; D not resolved. Germline CDR1 is SGHDT and CDR2 is YYEEEE. CDR3 length: 14 residues. Trimming left V 1 base short and J 2 bases short, with 8 bases between. The chain's CDR3 is CASSLSPSTDTQYF. CDR3 sequence (DNA): TGTGCCAGCAGCTTGTCTCCGTCCACAGATACGCAGTATTTT.

This clonotype has only a few counts. This chain connects TRBV4-2 to TRBJ2-1; 10 positions match TRBD2. Germline V CDR1 and CDR2: LGHNA, YNFKEQ. The CDR3 has 13 amino acids. V trimming: 10 bases; J trimming: 8 bases; junction bases outside the gene matches: 8. CDR3: CATRPGLADEQFF. The CDR3 coding sequence is TGTGCCACCCGACCCGGACTAGCGGATGAGCAGTTCTTC.

This clonotype was detected a few times. A junction boundary mismatches the germline segment, possibly from a read error. This chain connects TRBV7-3 to TRBJ2-7; 7 positions match TRBD1. This CDR3 region has 15 residues. Germline lookup yields CDR1 SGHTA and CDR2 FQGTGA. DNA of the CDR3: TGTGCCAGCAGCGTAACGGCAACAGGGGCCGCCGAGCAGTACTTC. It codes for CASSVTATGAAEQYF.

The chain uses TRBV15 and TRBJ2-5; D is possibly TRBD1 or TRBD2 (5 bases each). This CDR3 spans 14 amino acids. In germline, CDR1 is LNHNV, CDR2 YYDKDF (reference sequence). V was shortened by 1 base and J by 4 bases, with 10 bases between the two germline ends. CDR3 nucleotide sequence: TGTGCCACCAGCAGAGGGGGGATCGGAGAGACCCAGTACTTC. Its protein product is CATSRGGIGETQYF. Looking up the rest from reference TRBV15 and TRBJ2-5 gives the full variable domain: DAMVIQNPRYQVTQFGKPVTLSCSQTLNHNVMYWYQQKSSQAPKLLFHYYDKDFNNEADTPDNFQSRRPNTSFCFLDIRSPGLGDTAMYLCATSRGGIGETQYFGPGTRLLVL.

The chain has TRBV4-3 and TRBJ2-1; 10 bases are shared with TRBD2. Looked up from germline, CDR1 is LGHNA and CDR2 is YSLEER. J was trimmed by 7 bases and V by 0 bases; bases with no gene match: 9. This CDR3 has 17 residues. The CDR3 is CASSQDLSGRATNEQFF. The CDR3, as DNA: TGCGCCAGCAGCCAAGATCTCAGCGGGAGGGCCACGAATGAGCAGTTCTTC.

This clonotype was detected many times. The V gene is TRBV13, the J gene TRBJ2-1, with D maybe TRBD2 (5 bases). This CDR3 spans 14 amino acids. Trimming took off 1 base at V and 5 bases at J, with 9 bases between the two ends. Germline V CDR1 and CDR2: PRHDT, FYEKMQ (reference sequence). This CDR3 is CASSLEGADNEQFF. Written as DNA, the CDR3 is TGTGCCAGCAGCTTAGAGGGAGCCGACAATGAGCAGTTCTTC.

About this clonotype: A much larger clone lies one base from this, so it may be a read error. V is TRBV19 and J is TRBJ1-2, with D possibly matching TRBD1 (6 bases). The length of the CDR3 is 13 residues. Deletions cut 7 bases from V and 1 base from J, with 10 bases between. Germline values: CDR1 LNHDA, CDR2 SQIVND (reference sequence). This CDR3 reads CASNPDSNYGYTF. In nucleotides, the CDR3 is TGTGCCAGTAATCCGGACAGTAACTATGGCTACACCTTC.

Only a few counts were recorded for this clonotype. V is TRBV30 and J is TRBJ1-6; weak D call: TRBD1 (6 bases). Germline V gives CDR1 GTSNPN, CDR2 SVGIG (reference sequence). CDR3 length: 16 residues. Between the trimmed V and J ends, which lost 0 bases and 9 bases, there was a span of 18 bases. This CDR3 is CAWSVSGGALGSPLHF. In DNA form, the CDR3 reads TGTGCCTGGAGTGTTTCCGGGGGCGCACTGGGTTCACCCCTCCACTTT.

The V gene is TRBV9, the J gene TRBJ1-1; D is possibly TRBD1 (6 bases). The V end lost 0 bases, the J end lost 6 bases, and 15 bases lay between the germline ends. The germline gives CDR1 SGDLS, CDR2 YYNGEE. The CDR3 covers 15 residues. The CDR3 DNA reads as TGTGCCAGCAGCGTAGGGAACAGGGCCGGATCTGAAGCTTTCTTT. Protein sequence: CASSVGNRAGSEAFF.

The chain is built from TRBV2 and TRBJ1-6; D call uncertain. V was shortened by 1 base and J by 9 bases, with 7 bases between the two germline ends. The CDR3 runs 13 residues. Germline V CDR1 and CDR2: SNHLY, FYNNEI. The CDR3 nucleotides read TGTGCCAGCAGTGAAGACCGGGGTTCACCCCTCCACTTT. This encodes CASSEDRGSPLHF.

This clonotype was counted only a few times. The genes are TRBV12-3 or TRBV12-4 and TRBJ2-7; D unresolved. V was shortened by 6 bases and J by 4 bases, with 7 bases between the two germline ends. The CDR3 consists of 11 residues. This chain's CDR3 is CASSQRYEQYF. The CDR3 DNA follows: TGTGCCAGCAGCCAGAGGTACGAGCAGTACTTC.

There are a few counts of this clonotype. The chain couples TRBV4-1 to TRBJ1-2, with 11 bases aligning to TRBD1. CDR1 is MGHRA and CDR2 is YSYEKL in the germline V gene. V shed 4 bases and J 0 bases; nucleotides not matched to a gene: 4. CDR3 length: 16 residues. CDR3 coding DNA: TGCGCCAGCAGCCCGGGACAGGGGGTTACTAACTATGGCTACACCTTC. Translation gives CASSPGQGVTNYGYTF.

This clonotype appeared a single time. This may be a read error: a much more frequent sequence differs by one nucleotide. It is likely a read error, because the conserved phenylalanine at the end of the CDR3 is missing. V is TRBV7-9 and J is TRBJ2-1; D is unresolved. V dropped 5 bases and J dropped 7 bases, with 18 bases sitting between them. Germline V gives CDR1 SEHNR, CDR2 FQNEAQ (reference sequence). The CDR3 runs to 15 residues. CDR3 region: CASSITSSVGNEQFL. In nucleotides, the CDR3 is TGTGCCAGCAGCATTACAAGTTCCGTTGGGAATGAGCAGTTCCTC.

A few counts support this clonotype. The J gene is TRBJ2-1, the V gene TRBV4-3; 10 nucleotides line up with TRBD2. CDR3 length: 16 residues. Losses at the gene ends were 1 base for V and 4 bases for J; bases not matched to a gene: 4. CDR1 and CDR2 from the germline V gene are LGHNA and YSLEER. The chain's CDR3 is CASSQGLAGEYNEQFF. Here the CDR3 DNA reads TGCGCCAGCAGCCAAGGCCTAGCGGGGGAATACAATGAGCAGTTCTTC.

The table lists this clonotype with many counts. The rearrangement uses TRBV7-2 and TRBJ2-1; TRBD2 matches at 11 bases. Germline trimming cut 5 bases from V and 4 bases from J; bases unmatched to any gene: 4. This CDR3 is built from 15 residues. Germline V CDR1 and CDR2: SGHTA, FQGNSA. The CDR3 DNA sequence: TGTGCCAGCAGCCAGGGACTAGCGGCTTACAATGAGCAGTTCTTC. This gives the protein CASSQGLAAYNEQFF. The entire variable domain, with the rest obtained from reference TRBV7-2 and TRBJ2-1, is as follows: GAGVSQSPSNKVTEKGKDVELRCDPISGHTALYWYRQSLGQGLEFLIYFQGNSAPDKSGLPSDRFSAERTGGSVSTLTIQRTQQEDSAVYLCASSQGLAAYNEQFFGPGTRLTVL.

As to this clonotype: A much larger clonotype is one base distant, so this may be a read error. The chain combines TRBV2 with TRBJ2-7; D is unclear. The V end was cut by 7 bases, the J end by 0 bases, with 4 bases between. The CDR3 contains 11 residues. Germline CDR1 is SNHLY and CDR2 is FYNNEI. The CDR3 spells CASTYSYEQYF. Here the CDR3 DNA reads TGTGCCAGCACCTACTCCTACGAGCAGTACTTC.